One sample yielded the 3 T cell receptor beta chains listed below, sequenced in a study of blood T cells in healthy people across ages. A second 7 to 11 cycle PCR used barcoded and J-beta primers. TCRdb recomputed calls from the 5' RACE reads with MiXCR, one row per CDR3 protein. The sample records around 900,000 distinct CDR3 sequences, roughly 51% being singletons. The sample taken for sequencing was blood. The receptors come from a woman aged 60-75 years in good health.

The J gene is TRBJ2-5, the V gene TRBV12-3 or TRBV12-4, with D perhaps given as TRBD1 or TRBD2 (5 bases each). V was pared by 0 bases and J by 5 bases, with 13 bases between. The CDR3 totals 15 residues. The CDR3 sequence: CASSLARGEGETQYF. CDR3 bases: TGTGCCAGCAGTTTAGCGCGAGGAGAGGGGGAGACCCAGTACTTC.

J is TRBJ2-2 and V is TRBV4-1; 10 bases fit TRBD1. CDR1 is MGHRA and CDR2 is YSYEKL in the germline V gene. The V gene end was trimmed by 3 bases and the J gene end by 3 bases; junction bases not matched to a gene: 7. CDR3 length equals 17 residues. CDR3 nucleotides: TGCGCCAGCAGCCACCAAAGGGGACAGGGGCACACCGGGGAGCTGTTTTTT. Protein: CASSHQRGQGHTGELFF.

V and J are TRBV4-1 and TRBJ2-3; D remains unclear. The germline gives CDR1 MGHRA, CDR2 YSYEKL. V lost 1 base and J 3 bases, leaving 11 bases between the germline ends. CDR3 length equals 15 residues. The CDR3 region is CASSQAWGRTDTQYF. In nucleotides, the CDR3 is TGCGCCAGCAGCCAAGCCTGGGGTCGTACAGATACGCAGTATTTT.